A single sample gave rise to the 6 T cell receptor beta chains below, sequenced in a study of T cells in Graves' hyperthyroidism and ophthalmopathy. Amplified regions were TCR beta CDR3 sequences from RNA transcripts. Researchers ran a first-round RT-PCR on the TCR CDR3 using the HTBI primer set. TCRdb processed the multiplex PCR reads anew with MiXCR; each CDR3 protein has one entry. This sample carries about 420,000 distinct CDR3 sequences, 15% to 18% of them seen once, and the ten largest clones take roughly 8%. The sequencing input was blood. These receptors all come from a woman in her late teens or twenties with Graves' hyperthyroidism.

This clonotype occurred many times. In DNA form, the CDR3 reads TGTGCCAGCAGCCACAGGGTAGGGAATGAAAAACTGTTTTTT. Its translation is CASSHRVGNEKLFF. The chain carries TRBV3-1 and TRBJ1-4, with D tentatively TRBD1 (5 bases). The CDR3 length is 14 residues. Germline CDR1 LGHDT, CDR2 YNNKEL (reference sequence). The V and J ends lost 3 bases and 5 bases respectively, with 10 bases between them.

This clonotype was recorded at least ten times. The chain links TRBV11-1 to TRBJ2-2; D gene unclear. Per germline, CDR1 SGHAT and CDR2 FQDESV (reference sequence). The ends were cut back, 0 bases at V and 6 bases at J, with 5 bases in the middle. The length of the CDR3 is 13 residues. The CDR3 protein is CASSLAPAGELFF. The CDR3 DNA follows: TGTGCCAGCAGCTTAGCGCCCGCCGGGGAGCTGTTTTTT.

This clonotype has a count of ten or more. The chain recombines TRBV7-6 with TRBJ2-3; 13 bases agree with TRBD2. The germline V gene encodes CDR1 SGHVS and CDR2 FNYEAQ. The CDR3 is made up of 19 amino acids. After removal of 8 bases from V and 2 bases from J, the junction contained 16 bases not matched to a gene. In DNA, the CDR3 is TGTGCCAGCGGACCAAGAGGGACTAGCGGGGTTTTCTACACAGATACGCAGTATTTT. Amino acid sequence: CASGPRGTSGVFYTDTQYF.

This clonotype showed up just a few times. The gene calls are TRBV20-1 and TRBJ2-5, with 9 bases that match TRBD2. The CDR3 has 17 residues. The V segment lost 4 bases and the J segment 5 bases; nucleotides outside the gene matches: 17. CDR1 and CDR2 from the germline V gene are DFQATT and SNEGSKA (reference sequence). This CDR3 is CSANSLLAGPSLETQYF. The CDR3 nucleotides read TGCAGTGCTAATAGTCTCCTAGCGGGGCCTTCCTTGGAGACCCAGTACTTC.

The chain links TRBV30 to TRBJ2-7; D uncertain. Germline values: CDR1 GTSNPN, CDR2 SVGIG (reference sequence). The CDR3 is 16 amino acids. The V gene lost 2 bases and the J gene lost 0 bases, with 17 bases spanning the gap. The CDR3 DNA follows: TGTGCCTGGAGTCCCCCCGGGCGAGGCATCTCCTACGAGCAGTACTTC. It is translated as CAWSPPGRGISYEQYF.

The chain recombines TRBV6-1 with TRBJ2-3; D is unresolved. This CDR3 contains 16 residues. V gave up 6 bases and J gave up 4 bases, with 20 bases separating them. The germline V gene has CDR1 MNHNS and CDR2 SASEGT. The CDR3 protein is CASSLSKGAQSDTQYF. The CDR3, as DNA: TGTGCCAGCAGCCTAAGCAAGGGTGCACAATCAGATACGCAGTATTTT.